What follows are 15 T cell receptor beta chains derived from one specimen sequenced in a study of CD8 T cells in Susac syndrome. Random hexamers were used to reverse transcribe roughly 0.45 to 1 ug of RNA. A single record per CDR3 protein comes from TCRdb applying MiXCR to the immunoSEQ multiplex PCR reads. In the table there are about 160,000 distinct CDR3 sequences, about 93% of which are singletons. The material sequenced was CD4+ T cells from PBMCs. Every receptor here comes from a human donor in good health.

Written as DNA, the CDR3 is TGTGCCAGCAGTCCGACCCCGGGACAGAAGAACACTGAAGCTTTCTTT. The encoded protein is CASSPTPGQKNTEAFF. The chain couples TRBV6-4 to TRBJ1-1; TRBD1 matches 7 bases. Trimming cost V 5 bases and J 1 base; bases outside gene matches: 10. The germline V gene encodes CDR1 MRHNA and CDR2 SNTAGT. The CDR3 spans 16 residues.

CDR3 region: CASSFSYATQYF. The CDR3 DNA follows: TGTGCCAGCAGTTTCTCTTACGCTACGCAGTATTTT. The genes are TRBV12-3 or TRBV12-4 and TRBJ2-3, with unresolved D. The CDR3 spans 12 residues. V was shortened by 3 bases and J by 8 bases, with 9 bases between the two germline ends.

The genes are TRBV5-1 and TRBJ2-3; D is uncertain. Per germline, CDR1 SGHRS and CDR2 YFSETQ. The CDR3 length is 15 residues. V was trimmed by 3 bases and J by 1 base, leaving 12 bases between them. The CDR3 DNA reads TGCGCCAGCAGCTCTGGCAGTATCGGCACAGATACGCAGTATTTT. This codes for CASSSGSIGTDTQYF.

The rearrangement uses TRBV2 and TRBJ2-6, with TRBD1 identical over 9 bases. This CDR3 has 17 residues. CDR1 is SNHLY, CDR2 FYNNEI, per germline. The V segment lost 5 bases and the J segment 0 bases; nucleotides outside the gene matches: 5. DNA of the CDR3: TGTGCCAGCAGTACCGGGACAGGGAACTCTGGGGCCAACGTCCTGACTTTC. It yields the protein CASSTGTGNSGANVLTF.

A word on this clonotype: At one of its ends the junction is not consistent with the germline gene, which may arise from a read error. The chain has TRBV20-1 and TRBJ2-5, with D possibly being TRBD2 (5 bases). Germline values: CDR1 DFQATT, CDR2 SNEGSKA (reference sequence). This CDR3 comprises 12 residues. The CDR3 protein is CSARTFQETQHF. CDR3 nucleotide sequence: TGCAGTGCCCGGACTTTCCAAGAGACCCAGCACTTC.

CDR3 sequence: CASSSQRGNEQFF. The CDR3 region has the DNA TGTGCCAGTAGTTCACAGCGGGGCAATGAGCAGTTCTTC. This chain connects TRBV19 to TRBJ2-1; TRBD2 agrees at 7 bases. Germline trimming cut 5 bases from V and 6 bases from J; bases unmatched to any gene: 4. Per the germline V gene, CDR1 is LNHDA and CDR2 is SQIVND (reference sequence). The CDR3 totals 13 residues.

This chain uses TRBV2 with TRBJ2-2; TRBD2 might be the D (7 bases). Germline loops: CDR1 SNHLY, CDR2 FYNNEI. This CDR3 contains 15 residues. V dropped 8 bases and J dropped 4 bases, with 17 bases sitting between them. CDR3 coding DNA: TGTGCCAGCTCCGCCGCGGGGGCGCTCACCGGGGAGCTGTTTTTT. Translated: CASSAAGALTGELFF.

The chain carries TRBV25-1 and TRBJ2-5, with 8 bases fitting TRBD2. V was pared by 6 bases and J by 5 bases, with 5 bases of the junction left unmatched. The CDR3 covers 13 residues. In germline, CDR1 is MGHDK, CDR2 SYGVNS. The CDR3 region is CASRRGGEETQYF. The DNA of the CDR3 is TGTGCCAGCAGACGGGGGGGGGAGGAGACCCAGTACTTC.

The chain has TRBV5-1 and TRBJ1-3; D not certain. Trimming took off 2 bases at V and 0 bases at J, with 9 bases between the two ends. Per the germline V gene, CDR1 is SGHRS and CDR2 is YFSETQ. CDR3 length: 15 residues. CDR3 coding DNA: TGCGCCAGCAGCTTCGAGGCCTCCTCTGGAAACACCATATATTTT. It specifies CASSFEASSGNTIYF. Full variable domain (missing parts from reference TRBV5-1 and TRBJ1-3): KAGVTQTPRYLIKTRGQQVTLSCSPISGHRSVSWYQQTPGQGLQFLFEYFSETQRNKGNFPGRFSGRQFSNSRSEMNVSTLELGDSALYLCASSFEASSGNTIYFGEGSWLTVV.

The CDR3 reads CASSFGTSGGYNEQFF. In nucleotides, the CDR3 is TGTGCCAGCAGCTTTGGGACTAGCGGGGGGTACAATGAGCAGTTCTTC. V usage is TRBV11-2 and J usage is TRBJ2-1; TRBD2 matches at 15 bases. CDR1 and CDR2 (germline): SGHAT, FQNNGV. The CDR3 sequence is 16 residues long. V was clipped by 3 bases and J by 4 bases; unmatched bases: 1.

The chain combines TRBV20-1 with TRBJ2-7, with D possibly called TRBD1 or TRBD2 (6 bases each). Trimming removed 5 bases at V and 3 bases at J, with 14 bases between. Germline CDR1 DFQATT, CDR2 SNEGSKA (reference sequence). This CDR3 is built from 13 residues. CDR3 sequence reads: CSAEWGAYYEQYF. In nucleotides, the CDR3 is TGCAGTGCTGAGTGGGGGGCCTACTACGAGCAGTACTTC.

The genes are TRBV12-3 or TRBV12-4 and TRBJ2-2; D remains unclear. With 5 bases removed from V and 2 bases from J, the gap between germline ends came to 6 bases. CDR3 length: 13 residues. CDR3 coding DNA: TGTGCCAGCAGTCCCTCAAACACCGGGGAGCTGTTTTTT. This sequence encodes CASSPSNTGELFF.

This rearrangement joins TRBV4-2 to TRBJ1-2, with unresolved D. Germline CDR1 LGHNA, CDR2 YNFKEQ. CDR3 size: 15 residues. V lost 1 base and J lost 2, with 11 bases in between. CDR3 sequence (DNA): TGTGCCAGCAGCCAAGCCCAACAAGAGAACTATGGCTACACCTTC. Translation: CASSQAQQENYGYTF.

This chain connects TRBV5-1 to TRBJ2-6, with TRBD1 matching 8 bases. Unmatched junction bases numbered 5, after V lost 3 bases and J lost 0 bases. The CDR3 spans 17 residues. CDR1 and CDR2 from the germline V gene are SGHRS and YFSETQ. CDR3 amino acids: CASSSGTGDSGANVLTF. CDR3 DNA sequence: TGCGCCAGCAGCTCCGGGACAGGCGACTCTGGGGCCAACGTCCTGACTTTC.

J is TRBJ2-3 and V is TRBV5-1; D is uncertain. The CDR3 runs 14 residues. Between the trimmed V and J ends, which lost 2 bases and 1 base, there was a span of 8 bases. The germline V gene has CDR1 SGHRS and CDR2 YFSETQ. This CDR3 is CASSFGLGTDTQYF. In DNA, the CDR3 is TGCGCCAGCAGCTTTGGCCTAGGCACAGATACGCAGTATTTT.